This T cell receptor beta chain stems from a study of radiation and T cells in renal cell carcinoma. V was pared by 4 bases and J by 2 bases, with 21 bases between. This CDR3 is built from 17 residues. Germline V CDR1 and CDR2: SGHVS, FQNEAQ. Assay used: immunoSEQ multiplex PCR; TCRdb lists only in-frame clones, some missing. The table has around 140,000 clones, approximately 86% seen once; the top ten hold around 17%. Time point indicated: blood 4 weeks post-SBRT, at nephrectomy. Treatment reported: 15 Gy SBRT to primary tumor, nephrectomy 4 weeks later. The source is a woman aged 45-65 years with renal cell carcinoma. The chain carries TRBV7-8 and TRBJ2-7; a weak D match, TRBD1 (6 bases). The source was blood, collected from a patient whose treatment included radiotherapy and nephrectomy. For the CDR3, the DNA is TGTGCCAGCAGCTCCAGCGCGACGCCGACAGGAACCTACGAGCAGTACTTC. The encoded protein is CASSSSATPTGTYEQYF.